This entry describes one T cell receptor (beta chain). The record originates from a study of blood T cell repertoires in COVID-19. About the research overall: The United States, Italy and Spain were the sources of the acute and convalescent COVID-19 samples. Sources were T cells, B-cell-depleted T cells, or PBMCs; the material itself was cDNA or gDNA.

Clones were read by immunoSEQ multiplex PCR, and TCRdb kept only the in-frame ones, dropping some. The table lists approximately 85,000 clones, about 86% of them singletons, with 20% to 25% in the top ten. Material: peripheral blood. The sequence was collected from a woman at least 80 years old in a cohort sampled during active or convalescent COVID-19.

CDR3 amino acids: CASSASTGLVEKLFF. CDR3 in DNA: TGTGCCAGCAGCGCTTCGACAGGGCTGGTCGAAAAACTGTTTTTT. The chain has TRBV6-6 and TRBJ1-4; 7 bases fit TRBD1. The germline gives CDR1 MNHNY, CDR2 SVGAGI (reference sequence). This CDR3 is built from 15 residues. V lost 6 bases and J lost 8; bases outside the gene matches: 12.